Shown below are 21 T cell receptor beta chains from a single sample sequenced in a study of T cell responses to AZD1222 COVID-19 vaccine. Some clones are missing from TCRdb's copy, which holds only in-frame ones; the method was immunoSEQ multiplex PCR. Of approximately 89,000 clones listed, 90% to 95% are singletons. Sequencing was performed on peripheral blood, taken on day 0 of AZD1222 vaccination. All receptors derive from an adult in good health.

The chain uses TRBV4-1 and TRBJ1-6; 7 bases agree with TRBD1. The CDR3 length is 18 residues. Germline V gene sequence: CDR1 MGHRA, CDR2 YSYEKL. Trimming took 5 bases from V and 1 from J; bases not matched to a gene: 11. The DNA for the CDR3 is TGCGCCAGCAGCTGGCGACAGGGTGTTATATCCTATAATTCACCCCTCCACTTT. It codes for CASSWRQGVISYNSPLHF.

The chain uses TRBV27 and TRBJ2-1, with 11 positions matching TRBD2. The trim removed 4 bases at V and 6 bases at J, leaving 5 bases unmatched. CDR1 is MNHEY and CDR2 is SMNVEV in the germline V gene (reference sequence). This CDR3 is built from 15 residues. The CDR3 DNA reads as TGTGCCAGCAGTTCCGGGACTAGCGGCCTCAATGAGCAGTTCTTC. Its translation is CASSSGTSGLNEQFF.

The rearrangement links TRBV6-2 or TRBV6-3 to TRBJ2-7, with a weak D call TRBD1 (5 bases). The CDR3 is 12 residues long. Trimming stripped 5 bases from V and 4 bases from J, with 9 bases between. Germline values: CDR1 MNHEY, CDR2 SVGEGT. CDR3 nucleotide sequence: TGTGCCAGCAGTCCAACAGGATACGAGCAGTACTTC. This codes for CASSPTGYEQYF.

The V call is TRBV30, the J call TRBJ1-5; D not resolved. The CDR3 is 16 amino acids. Trimming cost V 5 bases and J 3 bases, with 20 bases left between them. Germline-derived CDR1 and CDR2 are GTSNPN and SVGIG (reference sequence). The CDR3 reads CAWDRGFSDNNQPQHF. The CDR3, as DNA: TGTGCCTGGGACCGTGGATTCAGCGACAACAATCAGCCCCAGCATTTT.

The chain joins TRBV3-1 (or the pseudogene TRBV3-2) to TRBJ1-2; TRBD1 matches at 9 bases. Germline V gene lookup returns CDR1 LGHDT and CDR2 YNNKEL (reference sequence). The CDR3 runs 18 residues. The ends lost 2 bases at V and 0 bases at J; junction bases unmatched: 10. CDR3 in amino acids: CASSQLDRGPLANYGYTF. CDR3 bases: TGTGCCAGCAGCCAATTGGACAGGGGCCCGTTAGCTAACTATGGCTACACCTTC.

The V call is TRBV30, the J call TRBJ1-2, with D uncertain. Germline-derived CDR1 and CDR2 are GTSNPN and SVGIG (reference sequence). With 4 bases removed from V and 4 bases from J, the gap between germline ends came to 10 bases. The CDR3 spans 12 residues. The CDR3 is CAWIGQFYGYTF. The DNA for the CDR3 is TGTGCCTGGATAGGGCAGTTCTATGGCTACACCTTC.

The V call is TRBV7-9, the J call TRBJ2-1; 16 nucleotides agree with TRBD2. With 6 bases clipped from V and 1 base from J, the junction kept 0 bases outside the gene matches. Germline V gene data show CDR1 as SEHNR and CDR2 as FQNEAQ (reference sequence). CDR3 length: 16 residues. In DNA form, the CDR3 reads TGTGCCAGCAGGGGACTAGCGGGAGGGTCCTACAATGAGCAGTTCTTC. The encoded protein is CASRGLAGGSYNEQFF.

This chain joins TRBV3-1 (or the pseudogene TRBV3-2) and TRBJ1-2; unclear D gene. The germline gives CDR1 LGHDT, CDR2 YNNKEL (reference sequence). This CDR3 is built from 15 residues. Trimming removed 4 bases at V and 6 bases at J, with 18 bases between. The CDR3 loop is CASSLFRWQRDGYTF. Written as DNA, the CDR3 is TGTGCCAGCAGCCTATTTCGCTGGCAGCGGGATGGCTACACCTTC.

The sample holds a few counts of this clone. The gene calls are TRBV4-3 and TRBJ2-7; unclear D gene. Trimming pared 0 bases from V and 2 bases from J, leaving 11 bases between. Germline lookup yields CDR1 LGHNA and CDR2 YSLEER. This CDR3 has 15 amino acids. CDR3 bases: TGCGCCAGCAGCCAAGATTTCGGCCAAACCTACGAGCAGTACTTC. Protein: CASSQDFGQTYEQYF.

The chain recombines TRBV28 with TRBJ1-1; a weak D match, TRBD1 (5 bases). This CDR3 region has 13 residues. Germline V gene data show CDR1 as MDHEN and CDR2 as SYDVKM. V was shortened by 7 bases and J by 2 bases, with 11 bases between the two germline ends. The CDR3 DNA follows: TGTGCCAGCACCTCAGGGAGCAACACTGAAGCTTTCTTT. Its protein product is CASTSGSNTEAFF.

This chain uses TRBV9 with TRBJ2-2; perhaps TRBD2 as D (5 bases). V was shortened by 0 bases and J by 10 bases, with 13 bases between the two germline ends. This CDR3 has 14 residues. Germline V gene sequence: CDR1 SGDLS, CDR2 YYNGEE. The CDR3 DNA is TGTGCCAGCAGCGTAGGCGGGTTTAGGGAGGAGCTGTTTTTT. Translation: CASSVGGFREELFF.

The genes are TRBV11-2 and TRBJ2-1; a weak D match, TRBD2 (6 bases). CDR1 and CDR2 (germline): SGHAT, FQNNGV. This CDR3 comprises 15 residues. The V gene lost 1 base and the J gene lost 0 bases, with 7 bases spanning the gap. In DNA form, the CDR3 reads TGTGCCAGCAGCTTAGTCGGGGGCTCCTACAATGAGCAGTTCTTC. Translated, it gives CASSLVGGSYNEQFF.

The J gene is TRBJ2-1, the V gene TRBV11-1; D tentatively fits TRBD1 or TRBD2 (5 bases each). The length of the CDR3 is 15 residues. The V gene lost 3 bases and the J gene lost 2 bases, with 11 bases spanning the gap. Looked up from germline, CDR1 is SGHAT and CDR2 is FQDESV (reference sequence). The CDR3 region is CASSFWGNPYNEQFF. The CDR3 DNA is TGTGCCAGCAGCTTTTGGGGGAACCCCTACAATGAGCAGTTCTTC.

This chain links TRBV7-9 with TRBJ1-5; 12 nucleotides agree with TRBD1. This CDR3 region has 16 residues. The ends lost 5 bases at V and 3 bases at J; junction bases unmatched: 5. CDR1 and CDR2 (germline): SEHNR, FQNEAQ (reference sequence). The chain's CDR3 is CASSPGDRGHNQPQHF. The CDR3 DNA is TGTGCCAGCAGCCCAGGGGACAGGGGGCACAATCAGCCCCAGCATTTT.

This clone was seen only once. This chain uses TRBV7-2 with TRBJ1-2, with TRBD1 identical over 8 bases. CDR3 length equals 14 residues. Per the germline V gene, CDR1 is SGHTA and CDR2 is FQGNSA. Unmatched junction bases numbered 7, after V lost 4 bases and J lost 6 bases. CDR3 sequence (DNA): TGTGCCAGCAGCTCCCCTAACAGGGGGGATGGCTACACCTTC. Its translation is CASSSPNRGDGYTF.

The chain recombines TRBV6-5 with TRBJ2-2, with D unclear. Between the trimmed V and J ends, which lost 5 bases and 6 bases, there was a span of 4 bases. Germline loops: CDR1 MNHEY, CDR2 SVGAGI. The CDR3 runs to 11 residues. This chain's CDR3 is CASSPPGELFF. The CDR3, as DNA: TGTGCCAGCAGTCCCCCCGGGGAGCTGTTTTTT.

V gene TRBV5-5 combines with J gene TRBJ2-7; D perhaps matches TRBD1 (6 bases). The germline V gene encodes CDR1 SGHKS and CDR2 YYEKEE (reference sequence). The CDR3 length is 15 residues. V shed 4 bases and J shed 3 bases, with 17 bases lying between them. The CDR3 loop reads CASSPSPQGLYEQYF. DNA for the CDR3: TGTGCCAGCAGCCCTTCCCCACAGGGTCTCTACGAGCAGTACTTC.

The chain links TRBV7-2 to TRBJ1-4; 11 bases match TRBD1. The germline gives CDR1 SGHTA, CDR2 FQGNSA. Trimming took 1 base from V and 7 from J; bases not matched to a gene: 11. This CDR3 is built from 18 residues. The CDR3: CASSLDWTGGGRGEKLFF. The CDR3 DNA reads TGTGCCAGCAGCTTAGATTGGACAGGGGGCGGGAGGGGTGAAAAACTGTTTTTT.

The rearrangement links TRBV5-6 to TRBJ1-1; a weak D match, TRBD1 (5 bases). Germline CDR1 is SGHDT and CDR2 is YYEEEE. Trimming took 1 base from V and 6 from J, leaving 7 bases between them. This CDR3 spans 12 amino acids. CDR3 coding DNA: TGTGCCAGCAGCTTGAGGGGCCCTGAAGCTTTCTTT. It is translated as CASSLRGPEAFF.

The chain joins TRBV18 to TRBJ1-1; D is unclear. This CDR3 is built from 14 residues. CDR1 and CDR2 from the germline V gene are KGHSH and LQKENI. V lost 0 bases and J 11 bases, leaving 16 bases between the germline ends. CDR3 residues: CASSPPLVAPEAFF. Written as DNA, the CDR3 is TGTGCCAGCTCACCACCGTTGGTGGCACCGGAGGCTTTCTTT.

This chain joins TRBV28 and TRBJ1-6; tentatively, D is TRBD1 (6 bases). The CDR3 runs to 18 residues. V was clipped by 5 bases and J by 0 bases, with 17 bases between them. The V gene's germline CDR1 is MDHEN and CDR2 SYDVKM. CDR3 DNA sequence: TGTGCCAGCAGTGCATCCAGGGGATTGGGCTCCTATAATTCACCCCTCCACTTT. Translating it yields CASSASRGLGSYNSPLHF.